This TCR beta chain was captured in a study of shared clonotypes between healthy human individuals. Study-level findings and limits: Non-shared clonotypes showed lower generation probabilities than clonotypes common to all four donors.

CDR3 length equals 14 residues. Germline values: CDR1 LGHNA, CDR2 YNFKEQ. Trimming cost V 0 bases and J 2 bases, with 7 bases left between them. On this clone itself: The target antigen is unknown.

Deep-level running was used for the assay. Authors' analysis steps: ImmunoSEQ only sent back junction sequences with no quality scores, so filtering was done differently. Assay used: immunoSEQ multiplex PCR; TCRdb lists only in-frame clones, some missing. V and J calls plus clone size are reproduced from that table; the DNA served to infer D and trimming. The sample comprises around 600,000 clones, almost 97% of which are singletons, and about 0.057% rests with the top ten. The receptor's source is a woman aged 25 to 45 in good health. The rearrangement joins TRBV4-2 to TRBJ2-5; D not resolved. The specimen was naive CD4+ T cells sorted from blood. Subset defined: CD45RA+ positively selected. The CDR3: CASSQDPRQETQYF. The DNA of the CDR3 is TGTGCCAGCAGCCAAGATCCCAGGCAAGAGACCCAGTACTTC.